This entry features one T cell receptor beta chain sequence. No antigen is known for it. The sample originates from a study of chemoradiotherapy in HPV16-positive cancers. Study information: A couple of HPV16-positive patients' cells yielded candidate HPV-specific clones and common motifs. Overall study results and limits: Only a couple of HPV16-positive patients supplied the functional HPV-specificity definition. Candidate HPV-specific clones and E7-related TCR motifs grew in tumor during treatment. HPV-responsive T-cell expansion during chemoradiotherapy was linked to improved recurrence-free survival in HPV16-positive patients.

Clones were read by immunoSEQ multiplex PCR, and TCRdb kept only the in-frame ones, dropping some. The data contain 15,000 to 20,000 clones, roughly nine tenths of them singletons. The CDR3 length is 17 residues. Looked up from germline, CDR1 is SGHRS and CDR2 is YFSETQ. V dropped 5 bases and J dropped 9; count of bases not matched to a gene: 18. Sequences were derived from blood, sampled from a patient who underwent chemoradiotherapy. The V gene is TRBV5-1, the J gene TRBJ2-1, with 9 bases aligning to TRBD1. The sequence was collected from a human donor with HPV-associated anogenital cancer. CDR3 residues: CASSLRTGTGNGIEQFF. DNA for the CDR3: TGCGCCAGCAGTTTACGCACCGGGACAGGGAATGGTATTGAGCAGTTCTTC.